The clone carrying this T cell receptor beta chain was observed a handful of times. Its specificity is unknown. These data are taken from a study of post-analysis software for immune sequencing data. The CDR3 totals 13 residues. V was cut by 6 bases and J by 10 bases, with 18 bases left in between. Germline CDR1 SEHNR, CDR2 FQNEAQ (reference sequence). Tagging with unique molecular identifiers was a feature of the TCR beta cDNA libraries. TCRdb passed the PCR reads through MiXCR, listing each CDR3 protein once. The top ten clones hold 10% to 15% of a sample with approximately 360,000 distinct CDR3 sequences, less than 35% of them seen once. Study conclusions and caveats: Normalized Chao1 diversity was significantly reduced in patients versus controls. A handful of TRBV segments were significantly more frequent in patients than in controls. TRBV5-6, TRBV5-1 and TRBV20-1 were among these segments.

The specimen sequenced was blood. This chain connects TRBV7-9 to TRBJ1-2, with a weak D call TRBD1 (5 bases). The TCR sequence derives from a girl under 18 with multiple sclerosis. CDR3 coding DNA: TGTGCCAGCAGTCCTTCCACCGGGACTCCCTACACCTTC. Protein product: CASSPSTGTPYTF.